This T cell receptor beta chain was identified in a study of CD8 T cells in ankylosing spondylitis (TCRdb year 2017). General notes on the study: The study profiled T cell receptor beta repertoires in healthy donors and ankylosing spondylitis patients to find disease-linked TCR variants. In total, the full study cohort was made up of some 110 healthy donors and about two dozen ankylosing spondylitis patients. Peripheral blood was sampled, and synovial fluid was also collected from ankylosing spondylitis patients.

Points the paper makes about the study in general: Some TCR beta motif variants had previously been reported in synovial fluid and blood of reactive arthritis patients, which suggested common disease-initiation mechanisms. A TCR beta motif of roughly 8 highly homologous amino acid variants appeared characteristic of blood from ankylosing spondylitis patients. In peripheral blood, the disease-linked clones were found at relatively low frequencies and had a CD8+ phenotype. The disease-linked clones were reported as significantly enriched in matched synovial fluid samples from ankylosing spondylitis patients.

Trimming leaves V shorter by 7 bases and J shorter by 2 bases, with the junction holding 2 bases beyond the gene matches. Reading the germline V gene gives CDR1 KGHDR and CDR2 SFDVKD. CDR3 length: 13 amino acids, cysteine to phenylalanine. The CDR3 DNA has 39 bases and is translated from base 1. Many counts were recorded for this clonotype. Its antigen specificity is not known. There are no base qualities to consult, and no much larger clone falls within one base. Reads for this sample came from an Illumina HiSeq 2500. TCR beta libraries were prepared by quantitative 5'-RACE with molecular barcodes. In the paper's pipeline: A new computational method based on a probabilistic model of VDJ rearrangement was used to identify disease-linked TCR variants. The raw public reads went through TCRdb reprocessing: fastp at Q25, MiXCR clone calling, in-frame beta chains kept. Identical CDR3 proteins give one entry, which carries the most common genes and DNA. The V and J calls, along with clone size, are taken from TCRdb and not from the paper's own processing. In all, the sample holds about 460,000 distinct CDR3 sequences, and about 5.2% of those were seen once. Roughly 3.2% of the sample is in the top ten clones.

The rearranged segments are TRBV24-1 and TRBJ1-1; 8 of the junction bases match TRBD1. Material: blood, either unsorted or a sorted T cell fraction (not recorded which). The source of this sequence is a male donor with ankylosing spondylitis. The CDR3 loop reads CATRDRDNTEAFF. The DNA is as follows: TGTGCCACCAGGGACAGGGATAACACTGAAGCTTTCTTT.